What follows are 5 T cell receptor beta chains derived from one specimen sequenced in a study of human T cells and chemical hapten exposure. TCRdb re-called the RACE reads with MiXCR, one entry per CDR3 protein. In the table there are fewer than 150,000 distinct CDR3 sequences, about 14% of which are singletons. Time point: pre-sensitization, week 0. As to treatment: therapeutic diphenylcyclopropenone sensitization with weekly scalp DPC. The sample here was whole blood, taken in connection with sensitization to the hapten diphenylcyclopropenone (DPC). These receptor sequences come from a woman aged 18-30 years with alopecia areata. Some clones in this sample may be carry-over from other donors' samples.

V and J are TRBV28 and TRBJ2-2, with no clear D. The V gene's germline CDR1 is MDHEN and CDR2 SYDVKM. Trimming pared 5 bases from V and 4 bases from J, leaving 5 bases between. This CDR3 region has 12 residues. CDR3 sequence reads: CASSPLTGELFF. CDR3 in DNA: TGTGCCAGCAGTCCCCTCACCGGGGAGCTGTTTTTT. Together with reference TRBV28 and TRBJ2-2, the CDR3 gives the full variable domain: DVKVTQSSRYLVKRTGEKVFLECVQDMDHENMFWYRQDPGLGLRLIYFSYDVKMKEKGDIPEGYSVSREKKERFSLILESASTNQTSMYLCASSPLTGELFFGEGSRLTVL.

In its sample, this clonotype was seen many times. The rearrangement uses TRBV6-6 and TRBJ1-3; no clear D gene. The CDR3 covers 16 residues. Germline CDR1 and CDR2: MNHNY and SVGAGI (reference sequence). V shed 6 bases and J shed 2 bases, with 17 bases lying between them. CDR3 residues: CASRVTRGRPGNTIYF. The CDR3, as DNA: TGTGCCAGCAGAGTTACCCGAGGACGGCCTGGAAACACCATATATTTT.

J is TRBJ2-7 and V is TRBV18; a weak D match, TRBD1 (6 bases). This CDR3 comprises 13 residues. The V gene's germline CDR1 is KGHSH and CDR2 LQKENI. V lost 6 bases and J 3 bases, leaving 12 bases between the germline ends. DNA of the CDR3: TGTGCCAGCTCGGGGGACACCTTCTACGAGCAGTACTTC. Translation gives CASSGDTFYEQYF. Full variable domain (outside the CDR3, taken from reference TRBV18 and TRBJ2-7): NAGVMQNPRHLVRRRGQEARLRCSPMKGHSHVYWYRQLPEEGLKFMVYLQKENIIDESGMPKERFSAEFPKEGPSILRIQQVVRGDSAAYFCASSGDTFYEQYFGPGTRLTVT.

The chain has TRBV28 and TRBJ2-7, with D perhaps TRBD2 (5 bases). Germline CDR1 is MDHEN and CDR2 is SYDVKM. V lost 7 bases to trimming and J lost 2 bases, with 9 bases between them. This CDR3 spans 12 amino acids. The CDR3 DNA reads TGTGCCAGCACGGGAATCCCCTACGAGCAGTACTTC. This gives the protein CASTGIPYEQYF.

This clonotype was detected ten times or more. The chain joins TRBV9 to TRBJ1-2; D is possibly TRBD1 (5 bases). The CDR3 totals 16 residues. V lost 3 bases and J 0 bases, leaving 15 bases between the germline ends. Germline lookup yields CDR1 SGDLS and CDR2 YYNGEE. The CDR3 DNA is TGTGCCAGCAGCGCCCAGACAGCTTTAGCTAACTATGGCTACACCTTC. Protein sequence: CASSAQTALANYGYTF.